This is a list of T cell receptor beta chains from one sample in a study of blood T cell repertoires in COVID-19. This table comes from immunoSEQ multiplex PCR, and its TCRdb copy is limited to in-frame clones, with some not included. This sample has 380,000 or so clones; 85% to 90% occur once, and the top ten carry roughly 0.97%. The sequencing sample was made of PBMCs or T cells enriched from blood (not recorded which). The source is a woman aged 30 to 39 with acute COVID-19. The CDR3 runs from the conserved cysteine through the conserved F or W. The D gene is left open where the match is weak. A row's size may be missing; if present it is once, few, many or a size class.

J gene: TRBJ1-5
V gene: TRBV23-1
D gene: NA
clone size: NA
CDR3 protein: CASSQSARQGAAMSNQPQHF
CDR3 DNA: TGCGCCAGCAGTCAATCGGCTCGCCAGGGCGCCGCTATGAGCAATCAGCCCCAGCATTTT

J gene: TRBJ1-2
V gene: TRBV24-1
D gene: NA
clone size: once
CDR3 protein: CATSEAGSGYTF
CDR3 DNA: TGTGCCACCAGTGAGGCGGGATCTGGCTACACCTTC

J gene: TRBJ2-2
V gene: TRBV5-1
D gene: TRBD1
clone size: NA
CDR3 protein: CASSQDEDRGYRELFF
CDR3 DNA: TGCGCCAGCAGCCAAGATGAGGACAGGGGTTACCGGGAGCTGTTTTTT

J gene: TRBJ1-2
V gene: TRBV6-6
D gene: NA
clone size: NA
CDR3 protein: CASSYGQRGYTF
CDR3 DNA: TGTGCCAGCAGTTACGGACAGCGGGGCTACACCTTC

J gene: TRBJ1-2
V gene: TRBV3-1/TRBV3-2
D gene: NA
clone size: NA
CDR3 protein: CASSQERGAGRGYTF
CDR3 DNA: TGTGCCAGCAGCCAAGAGCGAGGGGCAGGGAGGGGCTACACCTTC

J gene: TRBJ2-7
V gene: TRBV5-1
D gene: TRBD1
clone size: NA
CDR3 protein: CASRFQGDASYEQYF
CDR3 DNA: TGCGCCAGCAGATTTCAGGGGGATGCTTCCTACGAGCAGTACTTC

J gene: TRBJ2-1
V gene: TRBV12-5
D gene: NA
clone size: NA
CDR3 protein: CASGLSDNEQFF
CDR3 DNA: TGTGCTAGTGGTTTGTCAGACAATGAGCAGTTCTTC

J gene: TRBJ2-7
V gene: TRBV3-1/TRBV3-2
D gene: TRBD2
clone size: NA
CDR3 protein: CASSSGLAAFYEQYF
CDR3 DNA: TGTGCCAGCAGTTCCGGACTAGCGGCCTTTTACGAGCAGTACTTC

J gene: TRBJ1-6
V gene: TRBV7-8
D gene: TRBD1
clone size: NA
CDR3 protein: CASSTGGVNSPLHF
CDR3 DNA: TGTGCCAGCTCCACAGGGGGGGTAAATTCACCCCTCCACTTT

J gene: TRBJ2-7
V gene: TRBV6-5
D gene: NA
clone size: NA
CDR3 protein: CASGARGSYEQYF
CDR3 DNA: TGTGCCAGCGGGGCAAGGGGGTCCTACGAGCAGTACTTC

J gene: TRBJ1-1
V gene: TRBV7-3
D gene: NA
clone size: NA
CDR3 protein: CASSLTVGSATEAFF
CDR3 DNA: TGTGCCAGCAGCTTAACCGTAGGGAGTGCGACTGAAGCTTTCTTT

J gene: TRBJ2-4
V gene: TRBV5-5
D gene: TRBD2
clone size: NA
CDR3 protein: CASSLVAGGIAKNIQYF
CDR3 DNA: TGTGCCAGCAGCTTGGTGGCGGGGGGAATAGCCAAAAACATTCAGTACTTC

J gene: TRBJ2-7
V gene: TRBV24-1
D gene: TRBD2
clone size: NA
CDR3 protein: CATSSGGRNEQYF
CDR3 DNA: TGTGCCACCAGCTCGGGGGGGCGTAACGAGCAGTACTTC

J gene: TRBJ1-4
V gene: TRBV19
D gene: TRBD1
clone size: NA
CDR3 protein: CASSMVGGREKLFF
CDR3 DNA: TGTGCCAGTAGTATGGTAGGGGGCCGAGAAAAACTGTTTTTT

J gene: TRBJ1-1
V gene: TRBV5-1
D gene: NA
clone size: NA
CDR3 protein: CASSTTGVNTEAFF
CDR3 DNA: TGCGCCAGCAGCACTACAGGAGTGAACACTGAAGCTTTCTTT

J gene: TRBJ2-3
V gene: TRBV9
D gene: TRBD2
clone size: NA
CDR3 protein: CASSGRTSGGAQAQYF
CDR3 DNA: TGTGCCAGCAGCGGGAGGACTAGCGGGGGGGCCCAGGCGCAGTATTTT

J gene: TRBJ1-5
V gene: TRBV30
D gene: NA
clone size: once
CDR3 protein: CAWSGGSNQPQHF
CDR3 DNA: TGTGCCTGGAGTGGCGGGAGCAATCAGCCCCAGCATTTT

J gene: TRBJ2-7
V gene: TRBV7-9
D gene: TRBD2
clone size: NA
CDR3 protein: CASSLGPSGYEQYF
CDR3 DNA: TGTGCCAGCAGCTTAGGGCCTAGCGGCTACGAGCAGTACTTC

J gene: TRBJ2-7
V gene: TRBV7-2
D gene: TRBD2
clone size: NA
CDR3 protein: CASSFGAGAYEQYF
CDR3 DNA: TGTGCCAGCAGCTTTGGTGCGGGGGCCTACGAGCAGTACTTC

J gene: TRBJ1-1
V gene: TRBV2
D gene: TRBD1
clone size: NA
CDR3 protein: CASSTTGGGAFF
CDR3 DNA: TGTGCCAGCAGCACCACAGGGGGTGGGGCTTTCTTT

J gene: TRBJ1-4
V gene: TRBV5-1
D gene: NA
clone size: NA
CDR3 protein: CASSLREARNEKLFF
CDR3 DNA: TGCGCCAGCAGCTTGCGAGAGGCTCGTAATGAAAAACTGTTTTTT

J gene: TRBJ1-1
V gene: TRBV5-1
D gene: TRBD1
clone size: NA
CDR3 protein: CASSLAKGAGFRGEAFF
CDR3 DNA: TGCGCCAGCAGCTTGGCCAAGGGGGCTGGATTTCGTGGTGAAGCTTTCTTT

J gene: TRBJ1-5
V gene: TRBV12-5
D gene: NA
clone size: NA
CDR3 protein: CASGLYTGTQHF
CDR3 DNA: TGTGCTAGTGGTTTGTATACCGGGACCCAGCATTTT

J gene: TRBJ1-5
V gene: TRBV19
D gene: NA
clone size: NA
CDR3 protein: CASKRGNVLYSNQPQHF
CDR3 DNA: TGTGCCAGTAAACGGGGGAACGTCCTTTATAGCAATCAGCCCCAGCATTTT

J gene: TRBJ1-5
V gene: TRBV30
D gene: NA
clone size: few
CDR3 protein: CAWSGGTRNQPQHF
CDR3 DNA: TGTGCCTGGAGCGGCGGGACTCGCAATCAGCCCCAGCATTTT

J gene: TRBJ2-7
V gene: TRBV15
D gene: NA
clone size: NA
CDR3 protein: CATSRVTRPYEQYF
CDR3 DNA: TGTGCCACCAGCAGAGTCACTAGACCCTACGAGCAGTACTTC

J gene: TRBJ2-7
V gene: TRBV27
D gene: TRBD1
clone size: NA
CDR3 protein: CASSLSRTGAYEQYF
CDR3 DNA: TGTGCCAGCAGTTTATCTCGGACAGGAGCCTACGAGCAGTACTTC

J gene: TRBJ2-2
V gene: TRBV19
D gene: NA
clone size: NA
CDR3 protein: CASSILTGELFF
CDR3 DNA: TGTGCCAGTAGTATTCTGACCGGGGAGCTGTTTTTT

J gene: TRBJ1-2
V gene: TRBV11-2
D gene: NA
clone size: NA
CDR3 protein: CASSPPDNYGYTF
CDR3 DNA: TGTGCCAGCAGCCCGCCAGATAACTATGGCTACACCTTC

J gene: TRBJ1-1
V gene: TRBV19
D gene: NA
clone size: NA
CDR3 protein: CASSSVAGLTEAFF
CDR3 DNA: TGTGCCAGTAGTAGTGTGGCAGGACTCACTGAAGCTTTCTTT

J gene: TRBJ2-7
V gene: TRBV19
D gene: TRBD1
clone size: NA
CDR3 protein: CASSRDRVHEQYF
CDR3 DNA: TGTGCCAGTAGTCGTGACAGGGTTCACGAGCAGTACTTC

J gene: TRBJ2-7
V gene: TRBV27
D gene: TRBD1
clone size: NA
CDR3 protein: CASSSIPGGYEQYF
CDR3 DNA: TGTGCCAGCAGTTCCATTCCAGGGGGCTACGAGCAGTACTTC

J gene: TRBJ2-5
V gene: TRBV15
D gene: TRBD1
clone size: NA
CDR3 protein: CATGGNRGGETQYF
CDR3 DNA: TGTGCCACAGGGGGTAACAGGGGTGGGGAGACCCAGTACTTC

J gene: TRBJ1-5
V gene: TRBV5-4
D gene: NA
clone size: NA
CDR3 protein: CASSLGGLRQPQHF
CDR3 DNA: TGTGCCAGCAGCCTGGGGGGGCTGAGACAGCCCCAGCATTTT

J gene: TRBJ1-4
V gene: TRBV18
D gene: TRBD1
clone size: NA
CDR3 protein: CASSPRGLANEKLFF
CDR3 DNA: TGTGCCAGCTCACCCAGGGGGCTGGCTAATGAAAAACTGTTTTTT

J gene: TRBJ2-1
V gene: TRBV19
D gene: TRBD2
clone size: NA
CDR3 protein: CASSSSSGRSYNEQFF
CDR3 DNA: TGTGCCAGTAGTTCCTCTAGCGGCCGCTCCTACAATGAGCAGTTCTTC

J gene: TRBJ2-1
V gene: TRBV5-1
D gene: TRBD1
clone size: NA
CDR3 protein: CASSLGGGLYNEQFF
CDR3 DNA: TGCGCCAGCAGCTTGGGAGGGGGCCTCTACAATGAGCAGTTCTTC

J gene: TRBJ2-7
V gene: TRBV5-1
D gene: TRBD1
clone size: NA
CDR3 protein: CASSWTGLKEQYF
CDR3 DNA: TGCGCCAGCAGCTGGACAGGTCTCAAGGAGCAGTACTTC

J gene: TRBJ1-2
V gene: TRBV5-4
D gene: TRBD1
clone size: once
CDR3 protein: CASRIDGTGGNYGYTF
CDR3 DNA: TGTGCCAGCAGGATTGACGGGACAGGGGGTAACTATGGCTACACCTTC

J gene: TRBJ1-1
V gene: TRBV4-1
D gene: TRBD1
clone size: NA
CDR3 protein: CASSQLRQGSTEAFF
CDR3 DNA: TGCGCCAGCAGCCAACTACGACAGGGGAGCACTGAAGCTTTCTTT

J gene: TRBJ1-2
V gene: TRBV5-4
D gene: TRBD1
clone size: NA
CDR3 protein: CASSPPGQLYGWTF
CDR3 DNA: TGTGCCAGCAGCCCTCCGGGACAGCTTTATGGCTGGACCTTC

J gene: TRBJ1-1
V gene: TRBV5-1
D gene: TRBD1
clone size: NA
CDR3 protein: CASRLDRANTEAFF
CDR3 DNA: TGCGCCAGCAGGTTGGACAGGGCGAACACTGAAGCTTTCTTT

J gene: TRBJ1-1
V gene: TRBV25-1
D gene: NA
clone size: NA
CDR3 protein: CASSSFEVSPNTEAFF
CDR3 DNA: TGTGCCAGCAGTTCCTTTGAGGTCTCCCCAAACACTGAAGCTTTCTTT